These 16 T cell receptor beta chains originate from one sample sequenced in a study of CD8 T cells in Susac syndrome. Reverse transcription of roughly 0.5 to 1 ug RNA used random hexamers. TCRdb re-called the immunoSEQ multiplex PCR reads through MiXCR, storing one row per CDR3 protein. The sample has some 200,000 distinct CDR3 sequences, approximately 95% seen once. Input material: CD4+ T cells from PBMCs. The receptors shown here come from a human donor with Susac syndrome.

This chain links TRBV12-3 or TRBV12-4 with TRBJ2-7; 7 positions match TRBD1. The CDR3 loop spans 15 amino acids. V shed 0 bases, J shed 3 bases, and the junction held 5 bases outside the gene matches. The CDR3 reads CASSLAGTVGYEQYF. Written as DNA, the CDR3 is TGTGCCAGCAGTTTAGCGGGGACAGTGGGCTACGAGCAGTACTTC.

This chain uses TRBV11-2 with TRBJ1-6; possibly TRBD1 for D (5 bases). V was pared by 0 bases and J by 10 bases, with 13 bases between. The CDR3 is 15 residues long. Germline CDR1 and CDR2: SGHAT and FQNNGV. The CDR3 reads CASSLDQGLGSPLHF. The CDR3 coding sequence is TGTGCCAGCAGCTTAGATCAGGGCCTGGGATCACCCCTCCACTTT.

This chain uses TRBV2 with TRBJ2-3, with TRBD1 as a possible D gene (6 bases). Germline-derived CDR1 and CDR2 are SNHLY and FYNNEI. The V and J ends lost 8 bases and 2 bases respectively, with 11 bases between them. The CDR3 is 13 amino acids. The CDR3 reads CASFQGYTDTQYF. CDR3 sequence (DNA): TGTGCCAGCTTCCAGGGGTACACAGATACGCAGTATTTT.

The chain carries TRBV15 and TRBJ1-5; D possibly corresponds to TRBD1 (5 bases). The V gene's germline CDR1 is LNHNV and CDR2 YYDKDF (reference sequence). The V end was cut by 1 base, the J end by 5 bases, with 12 bases between. The CDR3 is 15 amino acids. The CDR3 nucleotides are TGTGCCACCAGCAGAGGGGGCGGCGGGGATCAGCCCCAGCATTTT. Protein product: CATSRGGGGDQPQHF.

The chain joins TRBV12-3 or TRBV12-4 to TRBJ1-2; the D gene is possibly TRBD1 (6 bases). CDR3 size: 12 residues. Trimming stripped 5 bases from V and 7 bases from J, with 11 bases between. The chain's CDR3 is CASSPQGSGYTF. The DNA for the CDR3 is TGTGCCAGCAGTCCTCAGGGGTCTGGCTACACCTTC.

The CDR3 spells CASSVGGEQYF. In DNA, the CDR3 is TGTGCCAGCAGCGTAGGAGGGGAGCAGTACTTC. The V and J genes are TRBV9 and TRBJ2-7, with TRBD2 as a possible D gene (5 bases). This CDR3 contains 11 residues. V was clipped by 0 bases and J by 7 bases, with 5 bases between them. Germline CDR1 reads SGDLS; CDR2 reads YYNGEE.

V usage is TRBV5-1 and J usage is TRBJ2-7, with D uncertain. This CDR3 is 13 amino acids long. CDR1 is SGHRS, CDR2 YFSETQ, per germline. The V end lost 2 bases, the J end lost 4 bases, and 10 bases lay between the germline ends. The CDR3 nucleotides read TGCGCCAGCAGCTTAGACCTAGTTTACGAGCAGTACTTC. Translation: CASSLDLVYEQYF.

The chain recombines TRBV27 with TRBJ2-5; D is perhaps TRBD1 or TRBD2 (5 bases each). The CDR3 runs 16 residues. The germline gives CDR1 MNHEY, CDR2 SMNVEV (reference sequence). V lost 1 base, J lost 1 base, and 13 bases lay in between. The CDR3 loop is CASSLFSGQFQETQYF. The CDR3 DNA sequence: TGTGCCAGCAGTTTATTTTCGGGGCAGTTCCAAGAGACCCAGTACTTC.

The chain employs TRBV12-3 or TRBV12-4 and TRBJ2-5; possible D gene TRBD1, 5 bases. V was clipped by 6 bases and J by 5 bases, with 22 bases between them. CDR3 length: 16 residues. The DNA for the CDR3 is TGTGCCAGCAGCCTTAGGCCCGGCCCAGGGATGGAGACCCAGTACTTC. Translated, it gives CASSLRPGPGMETQYF.

This clonotype has only one observation. The chain employs TRBV5-6 and TRBJ2-7; D might be TRBD2 (6 bases). CDR1 and CDR2 (germline): SGHDT, YYEEEE. The ends were cut back, 7 bases at V and 2 bases at J, with 16 bases in the middle. The CDR3 is 14 residues long. The CDR3 region is CASSWTTLAYEQYF. The CDR3 DNA reads TGTGCCAGCTCCTGGACTACCCTCGCCTACGAGCAGTACTTC.

CDR3 protein: CASRRDGGPNTEAFF. CDR3 DNA: TGCGCCAGCAGGCGAGACGGGGGGCCGAACACTGAAGCTTTCTTT. The V call is TRBV5-1, the J call TRBJ1-1, with a possible D match to TRBD1 (6 bases). This CDR3 comprises 15 residues. Trimming took off 5 bases at V and 1 base at J, with 15 bases between the two ends. Germline V CDR1 and CDR2: SGHRS, YFSETQ. The variable domain in full, with the rest retrieved from reference TRBV5-1 and TRBJ1-1, is KAGVTQTPRYLIKTRGQQVTLSCSPISGHRSVSWYQQTPGQGLQFLFEYFSETQRNKGNFPGRFSGRQFSNSRSEMNVSTLELGDSALYLCASRRDGGPNTEAFFGQGTRLTVV.

The V and J genes are TRBV1 and TRBJ2-7; the DNA was not compared with TRBD1, the D call given in the table. TRBV1 is a pseudogene segment. CDR3 length: 16 amino acids. The CDR3 sequence: CTSSQDNLGGANEQYF. The CDR3 DNA is TGCACCAGCAGCCAAGACAATCTTGGGGGTGCTAACGAGCAGTACTTC.

This clonotype occurred once. The gene calls are TRBV4-3 and TRBJ2-4; unclear D gene. The V end lost 0 bases, the J end lost 4 bases, and 7 bases lay between the germline ends. The CDR3 extends over 14 amino acids. Germline V gene sequence: CDR1 LGHNA, CDR2 YSLEER. Here the CDR3 reads CASSQEYRKNIQYF. In nucleotides, the CDR3 is TGCGCCAGCAGCCAAGAGTACCGGAAAAACATTCAGTACTTC.

The CDR3 nucleotides are TGCGCCAGCAGCCAAGGGGCAGGGTCCTACGAGCAGTACTTC. Translation gives CASSQGAGSYEQYF. This rearrangement joins TRBV4-3 to TRBJ2-7; D might be TRBD1 (5 bases). This CDR3 has 14 amino acids. Looked up from germline, CDR1 is LGHNA and CDR2 is YSLEER. With 1 base removed from V and 1 base from J, the gap between germline ends came to 8 bases.

The J gene is TRBJ2-5, the V gene TRBV25-1; the D call may be TRBD1 or TRBD2 (5 bases each). V was trimmed by 4 bases and J by 1 base, leaving 13 bases between them. Germline V lookup: CDR1 MGHDK, CDR2 SYGVNS. The CDR3 runs 15 residues. CDR3 loop: CASSGAGRGQETQYF. In nucleotides, the CDR3 is TGTGCCAGCAGTGGGGCAGGGAGAGGCCAAGAGACCCAGTACTTC.

The rearrangement uses TRBV5-1 and TRBJ2-1, with a tentative D call TRBD1 (6 bases). CDR3 length: 15 residues. CDR1 SGHRS and CDR2 YFSETQ come from the germline V gene. Trimming shortened V by 2 bases and J by 3 bases, and 12 bases separated the two germline ends. The CDR3 DNA reads TGCGCCAGCAGCTTACAGGGCGGTGGCTACAATGAGCAGTTCTTC. This codes for CASSLQGGGYNEQFF.